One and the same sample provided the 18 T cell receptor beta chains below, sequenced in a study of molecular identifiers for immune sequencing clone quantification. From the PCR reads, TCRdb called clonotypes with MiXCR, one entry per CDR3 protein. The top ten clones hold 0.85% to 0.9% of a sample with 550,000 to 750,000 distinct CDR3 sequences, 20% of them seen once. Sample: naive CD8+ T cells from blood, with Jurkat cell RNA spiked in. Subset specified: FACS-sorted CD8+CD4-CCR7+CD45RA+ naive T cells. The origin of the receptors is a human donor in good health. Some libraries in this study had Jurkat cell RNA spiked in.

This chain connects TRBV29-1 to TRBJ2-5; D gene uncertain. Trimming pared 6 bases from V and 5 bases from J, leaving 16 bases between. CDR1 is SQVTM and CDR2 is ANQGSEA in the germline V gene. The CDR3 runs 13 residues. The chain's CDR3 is CSVFLQEQETQYF. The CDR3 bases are TGCAGCGTCTTTTTGCAGGAGCAGGAGACCCAGTACTTC.

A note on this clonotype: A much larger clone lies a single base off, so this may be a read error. The DNA of the CDR3 is TGTGCCACCAACAGAGGGTTTGGTGGGCAGGAAAACATTCAGTACTTC. Encoded protein: CATNRGFGGQENIQYF. The V call is TRBV15, the J call TRBJ2-4; D possibly corresponds to TRBD2 (5 bases). The CDR3 is made up of 16 amino acids. CDR1 LNHNV and CDR2 YYDKDF come from the germline V gene (reference sequence).

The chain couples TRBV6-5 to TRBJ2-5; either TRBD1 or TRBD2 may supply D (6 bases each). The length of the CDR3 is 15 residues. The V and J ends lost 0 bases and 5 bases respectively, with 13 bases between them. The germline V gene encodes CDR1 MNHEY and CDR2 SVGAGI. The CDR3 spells CASSYSVGGQETQYF. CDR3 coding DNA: TGTGCCAGCAGTTACTCGGTCGGGGGCCAGGAGACCCAGTACTTC.

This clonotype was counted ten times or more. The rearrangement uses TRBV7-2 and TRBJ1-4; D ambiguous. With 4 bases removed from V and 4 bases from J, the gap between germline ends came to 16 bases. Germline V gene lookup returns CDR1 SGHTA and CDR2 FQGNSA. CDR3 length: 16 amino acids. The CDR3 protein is CASSSYPDPFNEKLFF. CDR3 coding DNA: TGTGCCAGCAGCTCCTACCCTGACCCATTTAATGAAAAACTGTTTTTT.

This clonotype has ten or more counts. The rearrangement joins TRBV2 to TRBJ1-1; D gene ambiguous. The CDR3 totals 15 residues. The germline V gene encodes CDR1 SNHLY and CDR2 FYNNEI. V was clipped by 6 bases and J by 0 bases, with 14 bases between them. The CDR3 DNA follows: TGTGCCAGCAGCCTATTACCGACCATGAACACTGAAGCTTTCTTT. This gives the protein CASSLLPTMNTEAFF.

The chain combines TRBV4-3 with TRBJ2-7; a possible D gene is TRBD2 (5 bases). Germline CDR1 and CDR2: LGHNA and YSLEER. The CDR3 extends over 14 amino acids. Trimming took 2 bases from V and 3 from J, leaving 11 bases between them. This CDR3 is CASSQWTGNYEQYF. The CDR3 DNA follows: TGCGCCAGCAGCCAATGGACGGGGAACTACGAGCAGTACTTC.

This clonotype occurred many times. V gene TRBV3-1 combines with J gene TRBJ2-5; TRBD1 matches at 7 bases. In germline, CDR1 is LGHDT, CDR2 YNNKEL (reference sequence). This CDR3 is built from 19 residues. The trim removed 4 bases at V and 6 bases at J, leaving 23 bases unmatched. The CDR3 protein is CASSPPFLSWQGVRKTQYF. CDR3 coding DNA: TGTGCCAGCAGCCCCCCCTTTCTATCGTGGCAGGGGGTGAGAAAGACCCAGTACTTC.

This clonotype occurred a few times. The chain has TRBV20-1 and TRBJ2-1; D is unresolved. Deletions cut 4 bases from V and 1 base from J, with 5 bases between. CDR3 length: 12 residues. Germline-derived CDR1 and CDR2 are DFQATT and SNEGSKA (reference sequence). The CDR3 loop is CSAIMSYNEQFF. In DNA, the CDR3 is TGCAGTGCTATAATGTCCTACAATGAGCAGTTCTTC.

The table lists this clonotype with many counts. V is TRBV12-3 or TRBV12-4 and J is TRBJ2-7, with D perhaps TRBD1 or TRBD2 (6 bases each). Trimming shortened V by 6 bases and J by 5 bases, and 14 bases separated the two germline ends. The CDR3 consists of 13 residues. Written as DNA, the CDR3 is TGTGCCAGCAGAGGGGGGTCGGCCCACGAGCAGTACTTC. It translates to CASRGGSAHEQYF.

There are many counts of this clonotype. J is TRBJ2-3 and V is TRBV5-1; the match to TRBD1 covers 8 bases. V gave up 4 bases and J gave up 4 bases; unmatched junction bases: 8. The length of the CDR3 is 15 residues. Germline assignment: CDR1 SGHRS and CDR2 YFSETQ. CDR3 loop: CASSPLTGGADTQYF. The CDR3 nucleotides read TGCGCCAGCAGCCCACTAACAGGGGGTGCAGATACGCAGTATTTT.

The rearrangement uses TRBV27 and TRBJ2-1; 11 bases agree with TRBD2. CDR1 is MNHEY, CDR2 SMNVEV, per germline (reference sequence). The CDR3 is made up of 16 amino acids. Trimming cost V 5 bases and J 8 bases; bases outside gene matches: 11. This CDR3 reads CASSPPTSGDRDEQFF. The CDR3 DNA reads TGTGCCAGCAGTCCTCCGACTAGCGGGGACCGGGATGAGCAGTTCTTC.

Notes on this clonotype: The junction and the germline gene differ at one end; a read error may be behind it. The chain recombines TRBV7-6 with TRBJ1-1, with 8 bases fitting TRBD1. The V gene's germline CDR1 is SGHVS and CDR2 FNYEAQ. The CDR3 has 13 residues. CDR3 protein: CASRLGQGAEAFF. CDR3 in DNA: TGTGCCAGCAGATTAGGACAGGGCGCTGAAGCTTTCTTT.

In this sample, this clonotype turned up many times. CDR3 nucleotides: TGTGCCAGCAGTATTAGGACAGGGACTAACACCGGGGAGCTGTTTTTT. It is translated as CASSIRTGTNTGELFF. V is TRBV6-2 or TRBV6-3 and J is TRBJ2-2; 8 bases are a match to TRBD1. In germline, CDR1 is MNHEY, CDR2 SVGEGT. CDR3 length: 16 residues. V gave up 5 bases and J gave up 2 bases; unmatched junction bases: 7.

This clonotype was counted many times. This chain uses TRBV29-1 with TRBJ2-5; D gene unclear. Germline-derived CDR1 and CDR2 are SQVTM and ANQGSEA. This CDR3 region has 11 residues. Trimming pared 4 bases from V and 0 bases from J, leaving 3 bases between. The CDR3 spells CSVADQETQYF. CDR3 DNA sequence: TGCAGCGTTGCAGACCAAGAGACCCAGTACTTC.

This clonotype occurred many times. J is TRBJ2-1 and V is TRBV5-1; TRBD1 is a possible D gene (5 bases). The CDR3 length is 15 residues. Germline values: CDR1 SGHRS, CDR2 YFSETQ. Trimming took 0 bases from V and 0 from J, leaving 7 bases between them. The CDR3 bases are TGCGCCAGCAGCTTGGTGGGGCCCTCCTACAATGAGCAGTTCTTC. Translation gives CASSLVGPSYNEQFF.

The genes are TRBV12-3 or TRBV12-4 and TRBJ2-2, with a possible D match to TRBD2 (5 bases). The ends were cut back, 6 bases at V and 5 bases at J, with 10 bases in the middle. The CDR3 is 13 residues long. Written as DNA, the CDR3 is TGTGCCAGCAGCTTTAGCGTAACCGGGGAGCTGTTTTTT. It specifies CASSFSVTGELFF.

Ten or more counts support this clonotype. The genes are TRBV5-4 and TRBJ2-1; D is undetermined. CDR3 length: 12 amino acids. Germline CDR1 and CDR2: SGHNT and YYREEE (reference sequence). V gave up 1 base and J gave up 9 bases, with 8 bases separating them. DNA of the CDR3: TGTGCCAGCAGCTTGCAGAACGGTGAGCAGTTCTTC. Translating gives CASSLQNGEQFF.

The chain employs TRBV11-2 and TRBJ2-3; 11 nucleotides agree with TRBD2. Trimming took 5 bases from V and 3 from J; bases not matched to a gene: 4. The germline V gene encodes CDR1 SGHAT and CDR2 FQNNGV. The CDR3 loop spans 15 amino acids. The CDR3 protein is CASSPIAGGTDTQYF. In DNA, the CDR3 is TGTGCCAGCAGCCCAATAGCGGGGGGGACAGATACGCAGTATTTT.